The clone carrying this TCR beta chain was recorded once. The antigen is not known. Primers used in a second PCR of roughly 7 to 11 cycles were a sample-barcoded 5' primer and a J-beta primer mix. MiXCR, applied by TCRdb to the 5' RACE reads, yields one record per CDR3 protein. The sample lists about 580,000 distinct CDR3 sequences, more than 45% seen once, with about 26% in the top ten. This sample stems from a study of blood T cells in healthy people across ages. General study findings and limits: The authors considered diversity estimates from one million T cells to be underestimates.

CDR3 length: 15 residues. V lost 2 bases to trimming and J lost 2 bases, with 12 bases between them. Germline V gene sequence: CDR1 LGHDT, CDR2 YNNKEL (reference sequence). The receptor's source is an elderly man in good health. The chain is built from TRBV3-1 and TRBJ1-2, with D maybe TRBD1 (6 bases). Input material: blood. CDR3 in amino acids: CASSQPYQGNYGYTF. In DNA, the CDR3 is TGTGCCAGCAGCCAACCCTACCAGGGGAACTATGGCTACACCTTC.